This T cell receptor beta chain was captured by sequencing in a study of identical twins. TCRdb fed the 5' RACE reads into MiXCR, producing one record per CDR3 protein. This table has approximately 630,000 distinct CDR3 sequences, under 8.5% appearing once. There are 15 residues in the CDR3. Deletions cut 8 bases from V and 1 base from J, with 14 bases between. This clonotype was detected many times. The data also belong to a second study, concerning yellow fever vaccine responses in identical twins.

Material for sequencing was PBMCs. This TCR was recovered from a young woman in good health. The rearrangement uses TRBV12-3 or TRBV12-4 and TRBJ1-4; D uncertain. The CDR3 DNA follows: TGTGCCAGCGCACCCCAGTCCCAAACTAATGAAAAACTGTTTTTT. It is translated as CASAPQSQTNEKLFF.